The present T cell receptor (beta chain) was sequenced within a study of Ad26.COV2.S vaccination and SARS-CoV-2 variants. Study results and limitations: Spike-specific responses of CD8+ and CD4+ T cells were reported to display substantial breadth after vaccination. Breadth measured for non-spike TCRs was similar across vaccine and placebo recipients. TCR breadth and depth estimates may have understated total T cell responses. Higher spike-specific TCR breadth was found in vaccine recipients than in placebo recipients.

With regard to this clone: Its matching antigen is unknown.

Generated by immunoSEQ multiplex PCR, the TCRdb table keeps only in-frame clones and is missing some. The sample consists of 43,000 or so clones, 75% to 85% of them appearing once. The receptor was isolated from a human donor who had recovered from COVID-19. The source was peripheral blood, collected after recovery from COVID-19.

The CDR3 region is CASSPGTSYEQYV. The CDR3 bases are TGTGCCAGCAGTCCAGGGACCTCCTACGAGCAGTACGTC. V and J are TRBV12-3 or TRBV12-4 and TRBJ2-7, with D perhaps assigned TRBD1 or TRBD2 (5 bases each). The V end lost 5 bases, the J end lost 0 bases, and 8 bases lay between the germline ends. The CDR3 totals 13 residues.